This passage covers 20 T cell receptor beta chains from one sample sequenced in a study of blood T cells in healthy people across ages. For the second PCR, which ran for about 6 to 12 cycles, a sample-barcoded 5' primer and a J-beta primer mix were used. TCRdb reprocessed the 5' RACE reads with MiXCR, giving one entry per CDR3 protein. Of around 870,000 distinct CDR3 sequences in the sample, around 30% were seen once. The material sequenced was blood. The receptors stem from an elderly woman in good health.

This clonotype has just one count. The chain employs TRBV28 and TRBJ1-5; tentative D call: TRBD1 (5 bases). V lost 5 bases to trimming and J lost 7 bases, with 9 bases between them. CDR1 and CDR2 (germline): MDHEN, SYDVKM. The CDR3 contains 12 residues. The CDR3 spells CASSVGAQPQHF. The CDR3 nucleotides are TGTGCCAGCAGTGTCGGGGCGCAGCCCCAGCATTTT.

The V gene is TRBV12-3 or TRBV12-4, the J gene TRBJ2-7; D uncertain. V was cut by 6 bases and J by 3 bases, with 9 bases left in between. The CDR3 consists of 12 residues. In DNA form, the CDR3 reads TGTGCCAGCAGCGCCGATATCTACGAGCAGTACTTC. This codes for CASSADIYEQYF.

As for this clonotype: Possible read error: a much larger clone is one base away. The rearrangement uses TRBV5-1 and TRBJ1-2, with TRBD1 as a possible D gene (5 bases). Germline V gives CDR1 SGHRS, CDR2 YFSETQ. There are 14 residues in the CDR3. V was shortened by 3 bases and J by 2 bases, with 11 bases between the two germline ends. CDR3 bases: TGCGCCAGCAGCTGTGACAGAAGAAACTATGGCTACACCTTC. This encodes CASSCDRRNYGYTF.

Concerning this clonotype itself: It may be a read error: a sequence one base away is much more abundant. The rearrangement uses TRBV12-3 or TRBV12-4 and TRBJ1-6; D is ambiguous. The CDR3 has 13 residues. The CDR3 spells CASSLLGNSPFHF. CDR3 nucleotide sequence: TGTGCCAGCAGTCTCCTAGGGAATTCACCCTTCCACTTT.

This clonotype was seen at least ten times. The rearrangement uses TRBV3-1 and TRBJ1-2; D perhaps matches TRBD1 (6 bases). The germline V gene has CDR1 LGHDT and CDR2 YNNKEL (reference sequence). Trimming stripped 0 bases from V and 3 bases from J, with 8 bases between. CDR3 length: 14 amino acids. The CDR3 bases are TGTGCCAGCAGCCAAGATAGGACAGACTATGGCTACACCTTC. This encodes CASSQDRTDYGYTF.

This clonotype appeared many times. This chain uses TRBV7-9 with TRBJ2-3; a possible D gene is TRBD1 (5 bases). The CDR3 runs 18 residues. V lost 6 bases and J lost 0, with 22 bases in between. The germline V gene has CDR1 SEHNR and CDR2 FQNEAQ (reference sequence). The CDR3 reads CASRLPFTGHPSTDTQYF. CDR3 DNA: TGTGCCAGCAGATTACCCTTCACAGGCCACCCTAGCACAGATACGCAGTATTTT.

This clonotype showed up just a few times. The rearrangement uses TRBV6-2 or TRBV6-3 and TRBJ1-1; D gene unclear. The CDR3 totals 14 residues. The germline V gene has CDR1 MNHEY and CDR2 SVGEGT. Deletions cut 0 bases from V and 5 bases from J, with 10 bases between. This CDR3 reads CASSYSNGKTEAFF. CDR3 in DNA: TGTGCCAGCAGTTACTCGAATGGGAAGACTGAAGCTTTCTTT.

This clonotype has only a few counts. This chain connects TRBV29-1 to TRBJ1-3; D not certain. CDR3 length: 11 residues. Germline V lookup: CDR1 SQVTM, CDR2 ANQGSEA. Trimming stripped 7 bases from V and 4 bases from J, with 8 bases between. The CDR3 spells CSANLGNTIYF. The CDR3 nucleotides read TGCAGCGCCAACTTAGGAAACACCATATATTTT.

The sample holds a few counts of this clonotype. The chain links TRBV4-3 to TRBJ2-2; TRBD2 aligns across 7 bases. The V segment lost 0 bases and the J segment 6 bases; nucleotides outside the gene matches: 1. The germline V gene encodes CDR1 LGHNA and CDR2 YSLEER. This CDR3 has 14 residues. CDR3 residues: CASSQDGGSGELFF. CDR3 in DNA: TGCGCCAGCAGCCAAGACGGGGGGTCCGGGGAGCTGTTTTTT.

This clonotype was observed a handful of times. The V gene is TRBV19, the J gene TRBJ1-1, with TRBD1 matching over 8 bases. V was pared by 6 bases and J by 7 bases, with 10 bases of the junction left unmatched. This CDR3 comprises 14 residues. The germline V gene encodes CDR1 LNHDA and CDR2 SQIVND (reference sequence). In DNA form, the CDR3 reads TGTGCCAGTAGACGTGGACAGGGCCTCTATGAAGCTTTCTTT. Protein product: CASRRGQGLYEAFF.

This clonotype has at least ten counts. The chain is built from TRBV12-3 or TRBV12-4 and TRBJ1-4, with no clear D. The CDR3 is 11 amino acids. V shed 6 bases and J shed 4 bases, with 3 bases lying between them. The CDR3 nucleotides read TGTGCCAGCAGCATTAATGAAAAACTGTTTTTT. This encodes CASSINEKLFF.

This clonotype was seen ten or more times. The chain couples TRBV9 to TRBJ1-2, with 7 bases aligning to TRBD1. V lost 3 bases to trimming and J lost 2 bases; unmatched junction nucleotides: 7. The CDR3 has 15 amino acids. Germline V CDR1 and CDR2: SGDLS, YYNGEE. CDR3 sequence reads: CASSASTGANYGYTF. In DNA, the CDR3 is TGTGCCAGCAGCGCCAGCACAGGGGCCAACTATGGCTACACCTTC.

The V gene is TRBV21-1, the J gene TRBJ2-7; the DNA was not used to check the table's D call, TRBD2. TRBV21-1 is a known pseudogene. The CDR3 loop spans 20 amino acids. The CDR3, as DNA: TGTGCCAGCAGCAAAGAACCAGCGAGGGGCCCGCCCCGTTCGCTTTTCAAGCAGTACTTC. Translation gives CASSKEPARGPPRSLFKQYF.

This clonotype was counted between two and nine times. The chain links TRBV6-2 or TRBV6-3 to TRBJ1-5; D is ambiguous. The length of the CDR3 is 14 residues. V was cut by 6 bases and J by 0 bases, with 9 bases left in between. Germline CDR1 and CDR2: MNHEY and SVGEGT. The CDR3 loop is CASRGPYSNQPQHF. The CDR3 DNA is TGTGCCAGCAGAGGGCCTTATAGCAATCAGCCCCAGCATTTT.

The CDR3 nucleotides are TGTGCCAGCAGTAGACCCTTAAGCGGGGGGGTTGGAGAGCAGTACTTC. This translates into CASSRPLSGGVGEQYF. The gene calls are TRBV28 and TRBJ2-5, with 10 bases lining up with TRBD2. V was pared by 5 bases and J by 11 bases, with 17 bases of the junction left unmatched. From germline, CDR1 is MDHEN and CDR2 SYDVKM. The CDR3 spans 16 residues.

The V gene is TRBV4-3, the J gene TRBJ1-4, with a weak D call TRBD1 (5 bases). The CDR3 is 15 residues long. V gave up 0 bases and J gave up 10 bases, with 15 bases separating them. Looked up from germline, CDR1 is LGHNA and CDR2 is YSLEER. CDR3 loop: CASSQDTRDWGKLFF. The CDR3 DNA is TGCGCCAGCAGCCAAGATACTCGGGACTGGGGAAAACTGTTTTTT.

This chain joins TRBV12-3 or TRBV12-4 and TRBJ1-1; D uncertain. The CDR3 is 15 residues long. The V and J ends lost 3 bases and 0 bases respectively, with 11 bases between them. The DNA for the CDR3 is TGTGCCAGCAGTTTCTCCCCACCGATGAACACTGAAGCTTTCTTT. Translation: CASSFSPPMNTEAFF.

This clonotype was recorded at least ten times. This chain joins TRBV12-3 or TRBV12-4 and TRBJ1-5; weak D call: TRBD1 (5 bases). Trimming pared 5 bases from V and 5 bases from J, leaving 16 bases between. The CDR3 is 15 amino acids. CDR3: CASSAVGAGYQPQHF. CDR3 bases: TGTGCCAGCAGTGCTGTTGGGGCAGGGTATCAGCCCCAGCATTTT.

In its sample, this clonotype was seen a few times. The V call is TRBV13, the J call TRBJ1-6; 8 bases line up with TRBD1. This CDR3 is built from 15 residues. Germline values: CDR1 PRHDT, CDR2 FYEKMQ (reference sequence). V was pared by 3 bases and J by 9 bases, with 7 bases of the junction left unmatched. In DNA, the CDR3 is TGTGCCAGCAGCTTCGTGAGGACAGGGTTTTCACCCCTCCACTTT. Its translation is CASSFVRTGFSPLHF.

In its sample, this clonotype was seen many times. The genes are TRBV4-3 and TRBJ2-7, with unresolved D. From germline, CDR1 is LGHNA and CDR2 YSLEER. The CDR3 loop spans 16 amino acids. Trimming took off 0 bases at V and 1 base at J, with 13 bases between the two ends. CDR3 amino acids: CASSQEQTVTSYEQYF. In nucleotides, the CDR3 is TGCGCCAGCAGCCAAGAGCAAACGGTTACTTCCTACGAGCAGTACTTC.